This T cell receptor (beta chain) was documented in a study of T cell changes during pregnancy in multiple sclerosis. V was shortened by 2 bases and J by 4 bases, with 8 bases between the two germline ends. The CDR3 is 12 residues long. Per the germline V gene, CDR1 is GTSNPN and CDR2 is SVGIG (reference sequence). Some clones are missing from TCRdb's copy, which holds only in-frame ones; the method was immunoSEQ multiplex PCR. This sample has roughly 93,000 clones, with around 93% found just once. Specimen: peripheral blood, collected in the first trimester of pregnancy. This chain connects TRBV30 to TRBJ1-2; D is uncertain. The TCR was taken from a female donor in good health, enrolled as a control in a pregnancy study. This CDR3 is CAWSPEVYGYTF. CDR3 DNA sequence: TGTGCCTGGAGTCCCGAGGTCTATGGCTACACCTTC.